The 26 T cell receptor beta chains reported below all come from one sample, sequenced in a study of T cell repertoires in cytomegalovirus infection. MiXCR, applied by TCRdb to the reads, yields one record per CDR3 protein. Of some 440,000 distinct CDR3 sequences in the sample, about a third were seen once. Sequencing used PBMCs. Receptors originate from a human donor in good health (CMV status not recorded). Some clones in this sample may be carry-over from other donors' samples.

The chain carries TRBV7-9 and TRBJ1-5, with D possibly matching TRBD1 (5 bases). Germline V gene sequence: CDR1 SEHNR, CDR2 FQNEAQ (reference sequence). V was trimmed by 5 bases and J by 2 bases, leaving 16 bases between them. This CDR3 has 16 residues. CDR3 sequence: CASSHGAELGNQPQHF. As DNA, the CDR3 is TGTGCCAGCAGCCACGGGGCAGAACTCGGCAATCAGCCCCAGCATTTT.

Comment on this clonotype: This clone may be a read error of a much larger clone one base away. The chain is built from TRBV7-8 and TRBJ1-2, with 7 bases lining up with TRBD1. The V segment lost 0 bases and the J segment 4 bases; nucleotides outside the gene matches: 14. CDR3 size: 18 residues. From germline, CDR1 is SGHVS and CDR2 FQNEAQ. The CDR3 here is CASSLAGQVRSAPYGYTF. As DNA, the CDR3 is TGTGCCAGCAGCTTAGCCGGACAGGTTCGAAGTGCTCCCTATGGCTACACCTTC.

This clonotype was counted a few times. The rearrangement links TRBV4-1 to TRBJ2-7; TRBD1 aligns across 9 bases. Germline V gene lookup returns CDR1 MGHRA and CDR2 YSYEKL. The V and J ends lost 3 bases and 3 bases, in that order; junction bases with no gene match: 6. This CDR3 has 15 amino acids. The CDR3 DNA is TGCGCCAGCAGCCAGGGCCGGGACAGGGTCTACGAGCAGTACTTC. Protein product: CASSQGRDRVYEQYF.

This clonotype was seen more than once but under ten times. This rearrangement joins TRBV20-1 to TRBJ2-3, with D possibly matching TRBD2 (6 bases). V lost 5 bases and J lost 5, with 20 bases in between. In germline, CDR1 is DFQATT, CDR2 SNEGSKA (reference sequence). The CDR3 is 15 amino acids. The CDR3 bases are TGCAGTGCTCCTATGGGACTTCTTGGGGGAGATACGCAGTATTTT. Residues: CSAPMGLLGGDTQYF.

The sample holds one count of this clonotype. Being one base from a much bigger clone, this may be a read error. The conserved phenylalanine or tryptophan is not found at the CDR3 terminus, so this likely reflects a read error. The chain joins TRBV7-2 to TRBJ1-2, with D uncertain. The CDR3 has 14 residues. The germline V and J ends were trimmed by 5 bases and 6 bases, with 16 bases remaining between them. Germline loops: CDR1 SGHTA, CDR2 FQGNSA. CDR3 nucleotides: TGTGCCAGCAGCCCGGCTCTCACACCCAATGGCTACACCCTC. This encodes CASSPALTPNGYTL.

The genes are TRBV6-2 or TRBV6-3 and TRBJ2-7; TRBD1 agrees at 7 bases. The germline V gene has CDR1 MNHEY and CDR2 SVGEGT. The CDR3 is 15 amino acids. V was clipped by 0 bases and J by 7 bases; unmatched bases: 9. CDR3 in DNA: TGTGCCAGCAGTTACTCGGTACCGACAGGGCTAGAGCAGTACTTC. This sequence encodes CASSYSVPTGLEQYF.

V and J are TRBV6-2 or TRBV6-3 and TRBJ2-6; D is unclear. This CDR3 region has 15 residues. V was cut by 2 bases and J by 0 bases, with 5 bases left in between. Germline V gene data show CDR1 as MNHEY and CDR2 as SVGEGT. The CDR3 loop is CASSYEDSGANVLTF. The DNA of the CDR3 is TGTGCCAGCAGTTACGAGGACTCTGGGGCCAACGTCCTGACTTTC.

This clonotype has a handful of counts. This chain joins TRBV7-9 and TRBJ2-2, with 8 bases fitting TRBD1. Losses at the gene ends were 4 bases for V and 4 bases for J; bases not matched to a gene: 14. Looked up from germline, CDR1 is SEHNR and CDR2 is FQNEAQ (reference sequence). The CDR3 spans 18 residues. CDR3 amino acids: CASSSTKATGVGTGELFF. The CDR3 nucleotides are TGTGCCAGCAGCTCGACCAAGGCGACAGGGGTGGGCACCGGGGAGCTGTTTTTT.

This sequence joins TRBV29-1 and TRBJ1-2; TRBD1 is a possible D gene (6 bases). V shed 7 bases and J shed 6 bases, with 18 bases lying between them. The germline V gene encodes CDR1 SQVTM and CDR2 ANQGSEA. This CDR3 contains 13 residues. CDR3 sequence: CSGEGEFADGYTF. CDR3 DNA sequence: TGCAGCGGTGAGGGGGAGTTTGCTGATGGCTACACCTTC.

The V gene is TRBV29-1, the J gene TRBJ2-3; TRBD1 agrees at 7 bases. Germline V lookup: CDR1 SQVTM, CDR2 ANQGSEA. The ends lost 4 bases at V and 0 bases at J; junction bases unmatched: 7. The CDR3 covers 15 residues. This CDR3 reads CSVVGQETSTDTQYF. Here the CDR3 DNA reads TGCAGCGTTGTTGGACAGGAGACTAGCACAGATACGCAGTATTTT.

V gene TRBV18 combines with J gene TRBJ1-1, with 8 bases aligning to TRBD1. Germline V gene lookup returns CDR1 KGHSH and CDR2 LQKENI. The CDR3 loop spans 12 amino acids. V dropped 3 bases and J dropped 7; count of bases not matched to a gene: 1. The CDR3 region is CASSPGTGEAFF. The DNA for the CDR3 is TGTGCCAGCTCACCGGGGACAGGTGAAGCTTTCTTT.

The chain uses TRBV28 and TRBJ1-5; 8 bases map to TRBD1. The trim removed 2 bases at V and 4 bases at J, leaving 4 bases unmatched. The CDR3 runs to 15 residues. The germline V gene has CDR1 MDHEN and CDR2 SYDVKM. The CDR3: CASSLGTGWNQPQHF. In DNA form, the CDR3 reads TGTGCCAGCAGTTTAGGGACAGGCTGGAATCAGCCCCAGCATTTT. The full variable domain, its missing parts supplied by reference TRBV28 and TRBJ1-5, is DVKVTQSSRYLVKRTGEKVFLECVQDMDHENMFWYRQDPGLGLRLIYFSYDVKMKEKGDIPEGYSVSREKKERFSLILESASTNQTSMYLCASSLGTGWNQPQHFGDGTRLSIL.

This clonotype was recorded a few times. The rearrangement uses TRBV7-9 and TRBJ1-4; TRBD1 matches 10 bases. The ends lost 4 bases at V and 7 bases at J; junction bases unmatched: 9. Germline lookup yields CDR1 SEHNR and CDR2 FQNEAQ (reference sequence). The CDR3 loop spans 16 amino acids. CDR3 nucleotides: TGTGCCAGCAGCTCCCGGGACAGGGGAGAGACTGAAAAACTGTTTTTT. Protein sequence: CASSSRDRGETEKLFF.

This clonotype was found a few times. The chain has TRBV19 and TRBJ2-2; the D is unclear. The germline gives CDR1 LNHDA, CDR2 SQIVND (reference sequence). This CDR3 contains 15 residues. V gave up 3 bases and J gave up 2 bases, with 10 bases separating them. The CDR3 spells CASSIRASNTGELFF. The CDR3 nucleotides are TGTGCCAGTAGTATTAGGGCTTCAAACACCGGGGAGCTGTTTTTT.

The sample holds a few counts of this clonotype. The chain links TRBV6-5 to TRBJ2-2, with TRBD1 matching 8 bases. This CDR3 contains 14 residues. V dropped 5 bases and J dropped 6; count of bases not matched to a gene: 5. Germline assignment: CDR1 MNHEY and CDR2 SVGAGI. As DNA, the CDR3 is TGTGCCAGCAGTAGGGACAGGAGGGCCGGGGAGCTGTTTTTT. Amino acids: CASSRDRRAGELFF.

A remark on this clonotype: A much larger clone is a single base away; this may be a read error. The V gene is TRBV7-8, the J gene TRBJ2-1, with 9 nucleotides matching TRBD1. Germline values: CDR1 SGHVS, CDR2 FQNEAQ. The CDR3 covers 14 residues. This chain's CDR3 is CSSSLNTGGEEQFF. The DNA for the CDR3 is TGTTCCAGCAGCTTAAATACAGGGGGCGAGGAGCAGTTCTTC.

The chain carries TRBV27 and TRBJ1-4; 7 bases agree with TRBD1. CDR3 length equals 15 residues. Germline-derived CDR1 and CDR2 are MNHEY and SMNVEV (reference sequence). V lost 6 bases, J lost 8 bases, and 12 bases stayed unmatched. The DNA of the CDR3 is TGTGCCAGCAGAAAAACAGGGGCCAAGAAGGAAAAACTGTTTTTT. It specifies CASRKTGAKKEKLFF.

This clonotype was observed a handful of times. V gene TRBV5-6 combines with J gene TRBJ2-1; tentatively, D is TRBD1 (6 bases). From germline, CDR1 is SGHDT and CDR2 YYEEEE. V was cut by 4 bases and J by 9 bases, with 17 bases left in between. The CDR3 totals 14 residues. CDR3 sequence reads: CASSQPAGVGEQFF. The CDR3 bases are TGTGCCAGCAGCCAACCGGCAGGGGTTGGTGAGCAGTTCTTC.

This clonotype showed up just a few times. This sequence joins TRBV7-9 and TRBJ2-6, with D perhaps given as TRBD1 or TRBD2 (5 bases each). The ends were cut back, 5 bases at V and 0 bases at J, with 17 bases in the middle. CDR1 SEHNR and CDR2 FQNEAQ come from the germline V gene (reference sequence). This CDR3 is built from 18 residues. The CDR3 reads CASSRYGTASSGANVLTF. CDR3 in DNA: TGTGCCAGCAGCCGATACGGGACCGCCAGCTCTGGGGCCAACGTCCTGACTTTC.

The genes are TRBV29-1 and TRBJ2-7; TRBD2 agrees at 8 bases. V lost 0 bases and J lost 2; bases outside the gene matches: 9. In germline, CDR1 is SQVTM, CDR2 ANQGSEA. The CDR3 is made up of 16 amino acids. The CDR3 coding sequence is TGCAGCGTTGAAGATCCCCGTAGCGGGGAGCCCTACGAGCAGTACTTC. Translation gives CSVEDPRSGEPYEQYF.

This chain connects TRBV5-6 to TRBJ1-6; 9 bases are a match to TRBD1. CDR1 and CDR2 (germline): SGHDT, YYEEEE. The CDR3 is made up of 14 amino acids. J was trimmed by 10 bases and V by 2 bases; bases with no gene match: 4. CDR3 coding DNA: TGTGCCAGCAGCTTTGGACAGGGGTACTCACCCCTCCACTTT. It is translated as CASSFGQGYSPLHF.

The DNA of the CDR3 is TGCAGTGCTACGGGCAGGGTTGACGGTCAGCCCCAGCATTTT. This codes for CSATGRVDGQPQHF. The V gene is TRBV20-1, the J gene TRBJ1-5; the D gene is possibly TRBD1 (5 bases). Per germline, CDR1 DFQATT and CDR2 SNEGSKA (reference sequence). With 4 bases removed from V and 6 bases from J, the gap between germline ends came to 16 bases. The CDR3 extends over 14 amino acids.

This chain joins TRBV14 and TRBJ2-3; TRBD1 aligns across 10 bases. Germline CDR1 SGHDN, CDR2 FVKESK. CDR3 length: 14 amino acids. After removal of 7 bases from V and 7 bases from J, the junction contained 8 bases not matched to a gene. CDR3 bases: TGTGCCAGCAAACCGGGACAGGGGTTCCATACGCAGTATTTT. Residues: CASKPGQGFHTQYF.

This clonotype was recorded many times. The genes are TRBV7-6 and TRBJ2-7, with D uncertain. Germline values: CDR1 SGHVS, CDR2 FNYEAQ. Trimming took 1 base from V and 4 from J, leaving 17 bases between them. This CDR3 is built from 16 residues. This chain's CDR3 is CASSLGGGGERYEQYF. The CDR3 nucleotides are TGTGCCAGCAGCTTAGGCGGCGGCGGAGAGAGATACGAGCAGTACTTC.

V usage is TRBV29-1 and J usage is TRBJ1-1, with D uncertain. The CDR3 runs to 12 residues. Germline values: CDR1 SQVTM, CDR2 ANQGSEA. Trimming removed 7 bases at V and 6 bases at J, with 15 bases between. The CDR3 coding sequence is TGCAGCGCTGAGGGCGTCCTTTCTGAAGCTTTCTTT. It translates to CSAEGVLSEAFF.

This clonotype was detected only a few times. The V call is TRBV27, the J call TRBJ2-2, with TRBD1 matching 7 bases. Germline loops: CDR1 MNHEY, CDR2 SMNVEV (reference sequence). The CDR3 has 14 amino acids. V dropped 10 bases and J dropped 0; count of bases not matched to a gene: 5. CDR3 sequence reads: CATKDRANTGELFF. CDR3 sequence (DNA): TGTGCCACAAAAGACAGGGCGAACACCGGGGAGCTGTTTTTT.